The entry that follows covers one T cell receptor beta chain sequence. Its target is not known. This sample stems from a study of cytomegalovirus exposure and HLA in healthy donors. Study-level results: Excluded: some indistinguishable V segments such as TRBV6-2 and TRBV6-3. Cytomegalovirus association was listed for about 180 TCR beta chains. Donors belonging to an Asian-associated ancestry cluster reportedly showed fewer N-insertions in productive TCRs than the approximately 690-donor mean, according to what a later analysis found. TCR beta V segments were, for the most part, productive about 87% or about 30% of the time in an earlier analysis.

With 60 Vbeta and 13 Jbeta primers, the PCR was carried out. Sequencing used immunoSEQ multiplex PCR; TCRdb keeps in-frame clones, though not all of them. This sample's clone table lists roughly 84,000 clones. Germline CDR1 reads SGHAT; CDR2 reads FQNNGV. The CDR3 spans 14 residues. V was shortened by 6 bases and J by 7 bases, with 18 bases between the two germline ends. The chain links TRBV11-2 to TRBJ1-2, with a possible D match to TRBD1 (5 bases). The sequence came from a man aged 45-60 years in good health and CMV-seronegative. The sequencing input was PBMCs. The CDR3 sequence is CASRVWQGGFGYTF. DNA of the CDR3: TGTGCCAGCAGGGTGTGGCAGGGTGGGTTTGGCTACACCTTC.